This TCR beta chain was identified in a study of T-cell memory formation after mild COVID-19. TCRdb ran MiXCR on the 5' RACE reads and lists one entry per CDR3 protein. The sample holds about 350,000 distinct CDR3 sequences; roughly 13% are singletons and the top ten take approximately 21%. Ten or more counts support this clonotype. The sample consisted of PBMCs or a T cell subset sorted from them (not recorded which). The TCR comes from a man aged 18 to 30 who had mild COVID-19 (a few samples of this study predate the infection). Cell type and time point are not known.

This CDR3 is CASSHRDRGQPDTQYF. The CDR3, as DNA: TGTGCCAGCAGCCATCGGGACAGGGGGCAGCCAGATACGCAGTATTTT. The chain carries TRBV3-1 and TRBJ2-3; 12 nucleotides match TRBD1. The CDR3 contains 16 residues. The J segment lost 4 bases and the V segment lost 3 bases, leaving 5 bases of the junction unmatched. The germline CDR1 and CDR2 sequences are LGHDT and YNNKEL (reference sequence).